The 20 T cell receptor beta chains below all came from one sample that was sequenced in a study of T-cell memory formation after mild COVID-19. Using its own MiXCR run on the 5' RACE reads, TCRdb lists one record per CDR3 protein. The data show 470,000 or so distinct CDR3 sequences, about 23% seen once. What was sequenced was PBMCs or a T cell subset sorted from them (not recorded which). These receptors all come from an adult woman who had mild COVID-19 (a few samples of this study predate the infection). Cell type and time point are not known.

This clonotype was seen more than once but under ten times. The V gene is TRBV7-6, the J gene TRBJ2-7, with 9 bases matching TRBD1. The germline V gene has CDR1 SGHVS and CDR2 FNYEAQ. This CDR3 has 14 amino acids. The ends lost 4 bases at V and 5 bases at J; junction bases unmatched: 6. The CDR3 loop is CASSSTGGKNEQYF. The CDR3 region has the DNA TGTGCCAGCAGCTCCACAGGGGGCAAGAACGAGCAGTACTTC.

The rearrangement joins TRBV19 to TRBJ2-7, with 9 positions matching TRBD1. This CDR3 is built from 14 residues. V lost 4 bases, J lost 2 bases, and 3 bases stayed unmatched. Germline-derived CDR1 and CDR2 are LNHDA and SQIVND (reference sequence). CDR3 protein: CASSTRDRAYEQYF. CDR3 in DNA: TGTGCCAGTAGTACCCGGGACAGGGCCTACGAGCAGTACTTC.

This clonotype was observed a handful of times. This sequence joins TRBV7-2 and TRBJ1-2; D ambiguous. Germline loops: CDR1 SGHTA, CDR2 FQGNSA. The V gene lost 5 bases and the J gene lost 8 bases, with 12 bases spanning the gap. The CDR3 runs to 12 residues. The CDR3 bases are TGTGCCAGCAGCCCCCGGGGTTACGGCTACACCTTC. Translated, it gives CASSPRGYGYTF.

The rearrangement uses TRBV3-1 and TRBJ2-1, with TRBD2 as a possible D gene (6 bases). Germline CDR1 LGHDT, CDR2 YNNKEL (reference sequence). V lost 3 bases, J lost 3 bases, and 12 bases lay in between. The CDR3 runs 15 residues. The CDR3 bases are TGTGCCAGCAGCCATTATGGGGGGAACTACAATGAGCAGTTCTTC. As protein: CASSHYGGNYNEQFF.

This chain links TRBV6-5 with TRBJ2-7; a weak D match, TRBD2 (5 bases). The CDR3 spans 16 residues. The germline CDR1 and CDR2 sequences are MNHEY and SVGAGI. V lost 8 bases and J 0 bases, leaving 20 bases between the germline ends. The CDR3 spells CASRPGLGRGSYEQYF. The CDR3 region has the DNA TGTGCCAGCCGACCCGGGCTAGGTCGGGGCTCCTACGAGCAGTACTTC.

The V gene is TRBV6-5, the J gene TRBJ2-6; a weak D match, TRBD2 (5 bases). The germline V and J ends were trimmed by 6 bases and 1 base, with 16 bases remaining between them. CDR3 length: 17 residues. Looked up from germline, CDR1 is MNHEY and CDR2 is SVGAGI. CDR3 coding DNA: TGTGCCAGCAGAAACTTGTACCGGGAATCTGGGGCCAACGTCCTGACTTTC. It codes for CASRNLYRESGANVLTF.

The chain recombines TRBV5-4 with TRBJ1-1, with D unresolved. Deletions cut 1 base from V and 1 base from J, with 8 bases between. CDR3 length equals 14 residues. Germline lookup yields CDR1 SGHNT and CDR2 YYREEE (reference sequence). The CDR3 spells CASSLSFSNTEAFF. Written as DNA, the CDR3 is TGTGCCAGCAGCTTGAGCTTCTCGAACACTGAAGCTTTCTTT. Using reference TRBV5-4 and TRBJ1-1 for the parts outside the CDR3, the full variable domain is ETGVTQSPTHLIKTRGQQVTLRCSSQSGHNTVSWYQQALGQGPQFIFQYYREEENGRGNFPPRFSGLQFPNYSSELNVNALELDDSALYLCASSLSFSNTEAFFGQGTRLTVV.

The CDR3 sequence: CASSLGQGTGNTIYF. The CDR3 nucleotides read TGTGCCAGCAGCCTCGGACAGGGGACTGGAAACACCATATATTTT. V gene TRBV3-1 combines with J gene TRBJ1-3; 9 nucleotides agree with TRBD1. J was trimmed by 2 bases and V by 4 bases; bases with no gene match: 3. The CDR3 is 15 amino acids. Germline lookup yields CDR1 LGHDT and CDR2 YNNKEL (reference sequence).

This clonotype occurred a few times. The CDR3 DNA reads TGTGCCAGCAGCCGACGGACTAGCGGGCCACACAATGAGCAGTTCTTC. Translation: CASSRRTSGPHNEQFF. The J gene is TRBJ2-1, the V gene TRBV5-4; 11 bases are a match to TRBD2. With 4 bases clipped from V and 5 bases from J, the junction kept 8 bases outside the gene matches. Per the germline V gene, CDR1 is SGHNT and CDR2 is YYREEE (reference sequence). The CDR3 totals 16 residues.

J is TRBJ1-2 and V is TRBV6-5, with a tentative D call TRBD1 (5 bases). The CDR3 sequence is 17 residues long. Germline lookup yields CDR1 MNHEY and CDR2 SVGAGI. The V end was cut by 0 bases, the J end by 1 base, with 15 bases between. CDR3 nucleotide sequence: TGTGCCAGCAGTTACTCGAATGTACGGGGCCTTAACTATGGCTACACCTTC. Its protein is CASSYSNVRGLNYGYTF.

The chain has TRBV7-9 and TRBJ2-6; D remains unclear. The CDR3 runs to 15 residues. Trimming shortened V by 5 bases and J by 0 bases, and 8 bases separated the two germline ends. Germline CDR1 SEHNR, CDR2 FQNEAQ (reference sequence). CDR3 sequence (DNA): TGTGCCAGCAGCCGAGTGAGCTCTGGGGCCAACGTCCTGACTTTC. Translated: CASSRVSSGANVLTF.

This clonotype showed up just a few times. The chain recombines TRBV7-9 with TRBJ2-5; D might be TRBD1 (5 bases). CDR1 and CDR2 (germline): SEHNR, FQNEAQ (reference sequence). The CDR3 consists of 11 residues. Deletions cut 1 base from V and 9 bases from J, with 6 bases between. The CDR3 coding sequence is TGTGCCAGCAGCTTAGAGGGGTCCCAGTACTTC. Protein sequence: CASSLEGSQYF. The entire variable domain, with the rest obtained from reference TRBV7-9 and TRBJ2-5, is as follows: DTGVSQNPRHKITKRGQNVTFRCDPISEHNRLYWYRQTLGQGPEFLTYFQNEAQLEKSRLLSDRFSAERPKGSFSTLEIQRTEQGDSAMYLCASSLEGSQYFGPGTRLLVL.

The chain recombines TRBV20-1 with TRBJ2-7; D is possibly TRBD1 (6 bases). Trimming removed 5 bases at V and 2 bases at J, with 13 bases between. CDR3 length: 13 amino acids. Looked up from germline, CDR1 is DFQATT and CDR2 is SNEGSKA (reference sequence). In DNA form, the CDR3 reads TGCAGTGCTCTACCCGACAGGACCTACGAGCAGTACTTC. It yields the protein CSALPDRTYEQYF.

This clonotype was seen a handful of times. The final CDR3 position lacks the conserved phenylalanine or tryptophan, pointing to a likely read error. No DNA is shown, since the ends of the CDR3 on it are uncertain; the CDR3 is the one TCRdb lists. The chain joins TRBV28 to TRBJ2-3. 8 amino acids form the CDR3, both terminal residues included. The germline CDR1 and CDR2 sequences are MDHEN and SYDVKM. The CDR3 is CASNEDAS.

J is TRBJ2-1 and V is TRBV12-3 or TRBV12-4; 8 bases are a match to TRBD2. Unmatched junction bases numbered 8, after V lost 6 bases and J lost 4 bases. The length of the CDR3 is 15 residues. The CDR3 DNA is TGTGCCAGCAGCCCAACAGCGGGGGCATACAATGAGCAGTTCTTC. The encoded protein is CASSPTAGAYNEQFF.

This clonotype was seen ten or more times. The chain couples TRBV12-3 or TRBV12-4 to TRBJ2-7; D is ambiguous. The CDR3 is 11 amino acids. Trimming took off 3 bases at V and 6 bases at J, with 6 bases between the two ends. CDR3 coding DNA: TGTGCCAGCAGTTTCGGAAGCGAGCAGTACTTC. Its translation: CASSFGSEQYF.

This clonotype has a handful of counts. The chain joins TRBV24-1 to TRBJ2-2; a possible D gene is TRBD2 (6 bases). The CDR3 contains 13 residues. Trimming cost V 2 bases and J 6 bases, with 6 bases left between them. Germline V gene sequence: CDR1 KGHDR, CDR2 SFDVKD. CDR3 sequence: CATSDSGAGELFF. The CDR3 DNA is TGTGCCACCAGTGATTCGGGGGCCGGGGAGCTGTTTTTT.

J is TRBJ2-1 and V is TRBV7-3; D is possibly TRBD2 (6 bases). V was shortened by 0 bases and J by 4 bases, with 16 bases between the two germline ends. This CDR3 contains 17 residues. Germline V gene lookup returns CDR1 SGHTA and CDR2 FQGTGA. CDR3 in amino acids: CASSLTAGSGLYNEQFF. DNA for the CDR3: TGTGCCAGCAGCTTAACGGCGGGGAGCGGGCTATACAATGAGCAGTTCTTC.

The chain joins TRBV16 to TRBJ2-7; 8 bases map to TRBD1. Trimming cost V 0 bases and J 2 bases; bases outside gene matches: 3. The CDR3 sequence is 15 residues long. Germline V gives CDR1 KGHSY, CDR2 FQNENV. The CDR3: CASSQSDRGTYEQYF. For the CDR3, the DNA is TGTGCCAGCAGCCAATCCGACAGGGGTACCTACGAGCAGTACTTC.

There are a few counts of this clonotype. This chain connects TRBV29-1 to TRBJ2-7, with D perhaps matching TRBD2 (6 bases). CDR3 length: 14 residues. V lost 3 bases and J 4 bases, leaving 16 bases between the germline ends. CDR1 and CDR2 from the germline V gene are SQVTM and ANQGSEA. The CDR3 bases are TGCAGCGTTGAGGGCAGGGAGGAAGGGTACGAGCAGTACTTC. This sequence encodes CSVEGREEGYEQYF.